The following is a TCR beta chain sequence with its context. This CDR3 fails to terminate in the conserved phenylalanine or tryptophan, so it likely reflects a read error. Because the CDR3's place on the DNA is in doubt, the DNA is left out and the CDR3 is given as listed by TCRdb. Germline CDR1 and CDR2: SQVTM and ANQGSEA. 14 amino acids form the CDR3, both terminal residues included. The sample is drawn from a study of breast tumors, draining lymph nodes, adjacent tissues. Breast cancer patients provided tissue from their axillary draining lymph nodes. TCRdb re-derived calls from the multiplex PCR reads in MiXCR, one entry per CDR3 protein. This sample yields fewer than 200,000 distinct CDR3 sequences, of which around a third are seen a single time; about 4.5% belongs to the top ten.

Sequencing input: axillary lymph node tissue. This chain connects TRBV29-1 to TRBJ2-2; the D call in the table, TRBD1, was not verified against the DNA. This sequence originates from a female donor with breast cancer. Some clones in this sample may be carry-over from other donors' samples. CDR3 region: CSVLGQVNTGELRA.